This record concerns one TCR beta chain sequence. What it binds is not known. A junction boundary mismatches the germline segment, possibly from a read error. This entry is derived from a study of post-analysis software for immune sequencing data. The germline gives CDR1 SSHAT, CDR2 FNYEAQ (reference sequence). The CDR3 contains 16 residues. The study, taken as a whole, reports: Compared with controls, patients had more of about 5 TRBV segments, including TRBV5-6, TRBV5-1 and TRBV20-1.

Libraries were made from TCR beta cDNA, and they carried unique molecular identifiers. TCRdb processed the PCR reads anew with MiXCR; each CDR3 protein has one entry. Among approximately 730,000 distinct CDR3 sequences listed, around 46% were seen once. This TCR was sampled from a girl between 10 and 17 years old with multiple sclerosis. The chain joins TRBV7-7 to TRBJ2-5, with 10 nucleotides matching TRBD2. Sequencing was carried out using blood. The CDR3 loop is CASSRGQREGQETQYF. In nucleotides, the CDR3 is TGTGCTAGCAGCCGTGGGCAGCGGGAGGGACAAGAGACCCAGTACTTC.